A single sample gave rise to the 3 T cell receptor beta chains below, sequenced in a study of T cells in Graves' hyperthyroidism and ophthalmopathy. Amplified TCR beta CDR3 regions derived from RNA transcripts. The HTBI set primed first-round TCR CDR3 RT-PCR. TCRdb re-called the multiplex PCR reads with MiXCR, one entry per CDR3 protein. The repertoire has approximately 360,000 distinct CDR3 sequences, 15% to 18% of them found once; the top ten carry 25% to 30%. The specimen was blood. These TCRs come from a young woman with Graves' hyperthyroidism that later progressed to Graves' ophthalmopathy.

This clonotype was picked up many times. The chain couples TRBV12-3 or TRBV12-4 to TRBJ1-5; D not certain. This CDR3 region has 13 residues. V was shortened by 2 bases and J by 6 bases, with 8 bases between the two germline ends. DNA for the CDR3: TGTGCCAGCAGTTTACAGGCTGGTCAGCCCCAGCATTTT. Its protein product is CASSLQAGQPQHF.

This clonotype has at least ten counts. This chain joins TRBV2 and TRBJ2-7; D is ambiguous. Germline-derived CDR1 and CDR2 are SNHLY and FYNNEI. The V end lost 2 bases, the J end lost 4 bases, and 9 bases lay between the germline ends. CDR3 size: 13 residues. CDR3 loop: CASSELEVYEQYF. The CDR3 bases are TGTGCCAGCAGTGAACTAGAGGTTTACGAGCAGTACTTC.

For the CDR3, the DNA is TGCGCCAGCAGCTTAGGACACGGAACTGAAAAACTGTTTTTT. This codes for CASSLGHGTEKLFF. The chain joins TRBV5-1 to TRBJ1-4; D is possibly TRBD1 (5 bases). The CDR3 runs 14 residues. Trimming shortened V by 2 bases and J by 7 bases, and 12 bases separated the two germline ends. In germline, CDR1 is SGHRS, CDR2 YFSETQ. The variable domain in full, completed from reference TRBV5-1 and TRBJ1-4, reads KAGVTQTPRYLIKTRGQQVTLSCSPISGHRSVSWYQQTPGQGLQFLFEYFSETQRNKGNFPGRFSGRQFSNSRSEMNVSTLELGDSALYLCASSLGHGTEKLFFGSGTQLSVL.